One sample yielded the 22 T cell receptor beta chains listed below, sequenced in a study of blood T cell repertoires in COVID-19. Libraries were prepared by immunoSEQ multiplex PCR; TCRdb keeps only in-frame clonotypes and omits some of them. The table records about 72,000 clones, roughly 90% of them present only once. The specimen sequenced was peripheral blood. Every receptor here comes from a man younger than 45 with acute or convalescent COVID-19.

This clone was seen only once. The chain is built from TRBV15 and TRBJ2-7, with D perhaps matching TRBD1 (6 bases). The germline V gene encodes CDR1 LNHNV and CDR2 YYDKDF (reference sequence). This CDR3 region has 16 residues. Trimming shortened V by 2 bases and J by 7 bases, and 21 bases separated the two germline ends. The CDR3 DNA reads as TGTGCCACCAGCAGAACCCCACCTGGGACATCGGGTGAGCAGTACTTC. It codes for CATSRTPPGTSGEQYF.

CDR3 amino acids: CATSFRSGRPTGEQFF. CDR3 DNA sequence: TGTGCCACCAGCTTTCGTAGCGGGAGACCTACTGGAGAGCAGTTCTTC. The chain employs TRBV15 and TRBJ2-1, with 9 bases identical to TRBD2. This CDR3 spans 16 amino acids. Germline loops: CDR1 LNHNV, CDR2 YYDKDF (reference sequence). Germline trimming cut 5 bases from V and 10 bases from J; bases unmatched to any gene: 15.

The J gene is TRBJ2-5, the V gene TRBV25-1, with D perhaps matching TRBD2 (5 bases). The CDR3 has 13 residues. With 5 bases removed from V and 2 bases from J, the gap between germline ends came to 9 bases. CDR1 MGHDK and CDR2 SYGVNS come from the germline V gene. The CDR3: CASSSQRQETQYF. The CDR3 DNA reads TGTGCCAGCAGTTCGCAGCGGCAAGAGACCCAGTACTTC.

The chain has TRBV28 and TRBJ2-5; D is uncertain. CDR3 length: 13 residues. Trimming removed 6 bases at V and 2 bases at J, with 10 bases between. Germline values: CDR1 MDHEN, CDR2 SYDVKM. CDR3 loop: CASRKRKQETQYF. DNA of the CDR3: TGTGCCAGCAGAAAGAGAAAACAAGAGACCCAGTACTTC.

The chain carries TRBV28 and TRBJ1-3; a weak D match, TRBD1 (5 bases). The CDR3 is 15 amino acids. Germline V gene sequence: CDR1 MDHEN, CDR2 SYDVKM. Trimming stripped 6 bases from V and 4 bases from J, with 16 bases between. The CDR3 region is CASRLPRAQGNTIYF. The CDR3 DNA sequence: TGTGCCAGCAGGCTCCCCAGGGCTCAAGGAAACACCATATATTTT.

The chain recombines TRBV5-5 with TRBJ2-3, with a weak D call TRBD2 (6 bases). Trimming removed 4 bases at V and 2 bases at J, with 11 bases between. The CDR3 consists of 14 residues. Germline V gene lookup returns CDR1 SGHKS and CDR2 YYEKEE (reference sequence). CDR3 loop: CASSVSGTTDTQYF. The DNA of the CDR3 is TGTGCCAGCAGCGTTAGCGGAACCACAGATACGCAGTATTTT.

This clone occurred once. The chain combines TRBV6-5 with TRBJ1-6; D might be TRBD1 (5 bases). The length of the CDR3 is 15 residues. Per germline, CDR1 MNHEY and CDR2 SVGAGI. V lost 3 bases and J 5 bases, leaving 11 bases between the germline ends. The CDR3 protein is CASSYTGRHNSPLHF. CDR3 bases: TGTGCCAGCAGTTATACAGGCCGGCATAATTCACCCCTCCACTTT.

The gene calls are TRBV12-3 or TRBV12-4 and TRBJ1-4; TRBD1 matches 7 bases. The CDR3 is 13 residues long. V shed 6 bases and J 7 bases; nucleotides not matched to a gene: 5. CDR3 region: CASSVNRGEKLFF. For the CDR3, the DNA is TGTGCCAGCAGCGTTAACAGGGGTGAAAAACTGTTTTTT.

The V gene is TRBV6-5, the J gene TRBJ2-1, with 8 bases fitting TRBD2. Trimming removed 6 bases from V and 7 bases from J; junction bases left unmatched: 11. Germline values: CDR1 MNHEY, CDR2 SVGAGI. This CDR3 has 15 amino acids. This CDR3 reads CASSRPGTRSNEQFF. Here the CDR3 DNA reads TGTGCCAGCAGCCGACCCGGGACTAGGAGTAATGAGCAGTTCTTC.

This chain links TRBV4-1 with TRBJ2-1; TRBD2 matches 14 bases. This CDR3 spans 17 amino acids. The germline V gene has CDR1 MGHRA and CDR2 YSYEKL. V lost 10 bases, J lost 1 base, and 9 bases stayed unmatched. The CDR3 region has the DNA TGCGCCACCCTACCGGGACTAGCGGGAGATTCCTACAATGAGCAGTTCTTC. Encoded protein: CATLPGLAGDSYNEQFF.

The V and J genes are TRBV7-3 and TRBJ2-5; D is ambiguous. Germline V gene lookup returns CDR1 SGHTA and CDR2 FQGTGA. The CDR3 totals 13 residues. Deletions cut 2 bases from V and 2 bases from J, with 6 bases between. CDR3 DNA: TGTGCCAGCAGCTTAGGCAGTCAAGAGACCCAGTACTTC. This encodes CASSLGSQETQYF. Based on the CDR3 plus reference TRBV7-3 and TRBJ2-5, the full variable domain is GAGVSQTPSNKVTEKGKYVELRCDPISGHTALYWYRQSLGQGPEFLIYFQGTGAADDSGLPNDRFFAVRPEGSVSTLKIQRTERGDSAVYLCASSLGSQETQYFGPGTRLLVL.

The rearrangement uses TRBV5-1 and TRBJ2-2; the match to TRBD1 covers 8 bases. In germline, CDR1 is SGHRS, CDR2 YFSETQ. The CDR3 sequence is 15 residues long. V gave up 2 bases and J gave up 4 bases; unmatched junction bases: 4. The CDR3 is CASSLRGQGTGELFF. In nucleotides, the CDR3 is TGCGCCAGCAGCTTACGAGGACAGGGCACCGGGGAGCTGTTTTTT.

This chain links TRBV7-8 with TRBJ2-2; 12 nucleotides align to TRBD2. V shed 5 bases and J 9 bases; nucleotides not matched to a gene: 10. The CDR3 covers 16 residues. Germline values: CDR1 SGHVS, CDR2 FQNEAQ. The CDR3 region is CASSAQTSGSLRELFF. The CDR3 DNA reads as TGTGCCAGCAGCGCACAGACTAGCGGGAGTTTAAGGGAGCTGTTTTTT. The variable domain in full, completed from reference TRBV7-8 and TRBJ2-2, reads GAGVSQSPRYKVAKRGQDVALRCDPISGHVSLFWYQQALGQGPEFLTYFQNEAQLDKSGLPSDRFFAERPEGSVSTLKIQRTQQEDSAVYLCASSAQTSGSLRELFFGEGSRLTVL.

The rearrangement joins TRBV4-3 to TRBJ2-1, with 8 bases matching TRBD1. V lost 0 bases and J lost 4; bases outside the gene matches: 8. CDR3 length: 17 amino acids. Germline CDR1 reads LGHNA; CDR2 reads YSLEER. CDR3 DNA sequence: TGCGCCAGCAGCCAAGATGATAGAGGACAGGGATACAATGAGCAGTTCTTC. Translating gives CASSQDDRGQGYNEQFF.

This clone was counted a few times. The chain has TRBV28 and TRBJ1-3; D not resolved. The CDR3 length is 13 residues. Germline lookup yields CDR1 MDHEN and CDR2 SYDVKM. Between the trimmed V and J ends, which lost 3 bases and 4 bases, there was a span of 7 bases. The CDR3, as DNA: TGTGCCAGCAGTTTCTTGGGCGGAAACACCATATATTTT. It translates to CASSFLGGNTIYF.

V gene TRBV5-6 combines with J gene TRBJ1-6; 7 bases map to TRBD1. Germline CDR1 SGHDT, CDR2 YYEEEE. This CDR3 region has 15 residues. V lost 0 bases, J lost 7 bases, and 4 bases stayed unmatched. Written as DNA, the CDR3 is TGTGCCAGCAGCTTGGGAGCAGGGGGAAATTCACCCCTCCACTTT. Protein: CASSLGAGGNSPLHF.

The V and J genes are TRBV27 and TRBJ1-3; D may be TRBD1 (5 bases). This CDR3 has 15 residues. The germline V gene encodes CDR1 MNHEY and CDR2 SMNVEV (reference sequence). With 0 bases removed from V and 10 bases from J, the gap between germline ends came to 16 bases. This CDR3 reads CASSLSGVGGTTIYF. CDR3 nucleotides: TGTGCCAGCAGTTTATCGGGGGTAGGCGGGACGACCATATATTTT.

The genes are TRBV5-6 and TRBJ2-5; tentatively, D is TRBD2 (6 bases). V was cut by 0 bases and J by 3 bases, with 6 bases left in between. The CDR3 has 13 amino acids. Germline V gene data show CDR1 as SGHDT and CDR2 as YYEEEE. The CDR3 DNA reads TGTGCCAGCAGCTTGGGCGGGGAAGAGACCCAGTACTTC. This sequence encodes CASSLGGEETQYF.

The chain has TRBV18 and TRBJ2-2; TRBD1 might be the D (5 bases). CDR3 length: 15 amino acids. Trimming left V 0 bases short and J 5 bases short, with 10 bases between. The V gene's germline CDR1 is KGHSH and CDR2 LQKENI. The CDR3 sequence is CASSPPGVVTGELFF. The CDR3, as DNA: TGTGCCAGCTCACCACCAGGGGTAGTTACCGGGGAGCTGTTTTTT.

CDR3 residues: CASSTLPGAGAGETQYF. CDR3 nucleotides: TGTGCCAGTAGTACTCTCCCGGGCGCGGGGGCGGGAGAGACCCAGTACTTC. The rearrangement joins TRBV19 to TRBJ2-5; D is perhaps TRBD2 (7 bases). Trimming took off 4 bases at V and 4 bases at J, with 22 bases between the two ends. This CDR3 spans 17 amino acids. From germline, CDR1 is LNHDA and CDR2 SQIVND (reference sequence).

J is TRBJ1-5 and V is TRBV11-2; D is unresolved. Germline CDR1 SGHAT, CDR2 FQNNGV. V shed 2 bases and J shed 2 bases, with 7 bases lying between them. This CDR3 is built from 14 residues. CDR3 DNA sequence: TGTGCCAGCAGCTTAACCCAGGGCAATCAGCCCCAGCATTTT. This sequence encodes CASSLTQGNQPQHF.

This rearrangement joins TRBV7-8 to TRBJ1-5; D perhaps matches TRBD1 (6 bases). Trimming shortened V by 5 bases and J by 2 bases, and 10 bases separated the two germline ends. CDR3 length equals 14 residues. Germline V gene sequence: CDR1 SGHVS, CDR2 FQNEAQ. The CDR3 DNA reads TGTGCCAGCAGCCCCGGGGGGCGCAATCAGCCCCAGCATTTT. This codes for CASSPGGRNQPQHF.